A single sample gave rise to the 6 T cell receptor beta chains below, sequenced in a study of PD-L1 blockade in urothelial cancer (dated by TCRdb to about 2017). The time point label, read with the paper, signifies: pretreatment peripheral blood. Library prep was done by the immunoSEQ multiplex PCR assay. TCRdb retrieved this table from immuneACCESS and kept in-frame rearrangements only. Not all clones are present; in checked studies, unresolved V genes account for under half, and no reason is known for the remainder. The sample includes roughly 63,000 clones, with under 90% observed a single time. 3.2% of the sample is held by the ten biggest clonotypes. Sequenced material: PBMCs, taken around atezolizumab (anti-PD-L1) treatment. Receptors originate from a man aged 65 to 85 with urothelial cancer.

This sequence joins TRBV6-1 and TRBJ2-2; D call uncertain. Germline CDR1 MNHNS, CDR2 SASEGT. Trimming removed 0 bases at V and 7 bases at J, with 9 bases between. CDR3 size: 14 residues. The CDR3 DNA reads as TGTGCCAGCAGTGAAGCTGGCGGTCGCGGGGAGCTGTTTTTT. Translating it yields CASSEAGGRGELFF.

As DNA, the CDR3 is TGTGCCAGCAGCTACGGCCCAAGGACTAGCTTTCCTGAGCAGTTCTTC. This sequence encodes CASSYGPRTSFPEQFF. The chain combines TRBV6-5 with TRBJ2-1, with 8 bases identical to TRBD2. The V and J ends lost 6 bases and 9 bases, in that order; junction bases with no gene match: 16. The CDR3 has 16 residues. The germline CDR1 and CDR2 sequences are MNHEY and SVGAGI.

The chain carries TRBV14 and TRBJ2-3; D remains unclear. CDR3 length equals 13 residues. Trimming pared 2 bases from V and 6 bases from J, leaving 9 bases between. Germline CDR1 is SGHDN and CDR2 is FVKESK. Here the CDR3 reads CASSQLIRDTQYF. For the CDR3, the DNA is TGTGCCAGCAGCCAATTGATTCGGGATACGCAGTATTTT.

In its sample, this clone was seen a few times. The chain combines TRBV2 with TRBJ1-2; D possibly corresponds to TRBD1 (6 bases). This CDR3 has 15 amino acids. Germline V gives CDR1 SNHLY, CDR2 FYNNEI. V was cut by 4 bases and J by 5 bases, with 17 bases left in between. In DNA form, the CDR3 reads TGTGCCAGCAGTGCAGCCCGTACAGGGCCTTATGGCTACACCTTC. It is translated as CASSAARTGPYGYTF.

The chain carries TRBV5-1 and TRBJ1-1; D call uncertain. Germline assignment: CDR1 SGHRS and CDR2 YFSETQ. The germline V and J ends were trimmed by 2 bases and 1 base, with 6 bases remaining between them. This CDR3 contains 13 residues. The CDR3 coding sequence is TGCGCCAGCAGCTTTGAGGGGAACACTGAAGCTTTCTTT. This codes for CASSFEGNTEAFF.

This chain connects TRBV5-1 to TRBJ1-2; TRBD1 might be the D (5 bases). The CDR3 sequence is 15 residues long. V lost 0 bases to trimming and J lost 7 bases, with 16 bases between them. Germline V gene sequence: CDR1 SGHRS, CDR2 YFSETQ. The CDR3 spells CASSLEGSPLGGYTF. CDR3 nucleotides: TGCGCCAGCAGCTTGGAGGGGTCACCGCTCGGTGGCTACACCTTC.